What follows are 4 T cell receptor beta chains derived from one specimen sequenced in a study of breast tumors, draining lymph nodes, adjacent tissues. Samples came from axillary lymph nodes draining the breast cancer. TCRdb reprocessed the multiplex PCR reads via MiXCR and lists one record per CDR3 protein. The sample records roughly 80,000 distinct CDR3 sequences, approximately 19% being singletons. The sequencing sample was made of axillary lymph node tissue. These receptors were obtained from a female donor with breast cancer. Some clones in this sample may be carry-over from other donors' samples.

This clonotype was detected many times. The J gene is TRBJ2-5, the V gene TRBV4-3, with unresolved D. The germline CDR1 and CDR2 sequences are LGHNA and YSLEER. Trimming took off 4 bases at V and 5 bases at J, with 20 bases between the two ends. This CDR3 is 16 amino acids long. CDR3 nucleotides: TGCGCCAGCAGCCCAGGCCGACCAGCGCTCGGGGAGACCCAGTACTTC. Its translation is CASSPGRPALGETQYF.

This clonotype was counted many times. The chain combines TRBV12-3 or TRBV12-4 with TRBJ2-7, with 13 bases that match TRBD2. V lost 4 bases to trimming and J lost 2 bases; unmatched junction nucleotides: 8. The CDR3 sequence is 17 residues long. CDR3 loop: CASSSELGLAGTYEQYF. In DNA form, the CDR3 reads TGTGCCAGCAGTTCAGAGCTGGGACTAGCGGGAACCTACGAGCAGTACTTC.

This clonotype has only a few counts. The V and J genes are TRBV6-1 and TRBJ2-5; the D gene is possibly TRBD1 (5 bases). V lost 3 bases to trimming and J lost 6 bases, with 23 bases between them. There are 17 residues in the CDR3. CDR1 is MNHNS, CDR2 SASEGT, per germline. CDR3 sequence (DNA): TGTGCCAGCAGTGATCCCTACGGCACAGGACCACCGAAGACCCAGTACTTC. Its protein is CASSDPYGTGPPKTQYF.

This clonotype was detected many times. The chain couples TRBV20-1 to TRBJ2-2, with D maybe TRBD2 (6 bases). Germline V gene lookup returns CDR1 DFQATT and CDR2 SNEGSKA (reference sequence). V gave up 0 bases and J gave up 4 bases, with 18 bases separating them. The CDR3 spans 17 residues. The DNA of the CDR3 is TGCAGTGCTAGAGATTTGGGGCGGGACGACGGCACCGGGGAGCTGTTTTTT. It specifies CSARDLGRDDGTGELFF.